These 10 T cell receptor beta chains came from one sample sequenced in a study of cytomegalovirus exposure and HLA in healthy donors. Primers: 60 Vbeta forward and 13 Jbeta reverse. This table comes from immunoSEQ multiplex PCR, and its TCRdb copy is limited to in-frame clones, with some not included. The sample consists of more than 90,000 clones, 78% of them appearing once. Sequenced material: PBMCs. These receptors originate from a woman aged 55-75 years in good health and CMV-seronegative.

This clone showed up just a few times. This chain links TRBV6-6 with TRBJ1-4, with TRBD1 matching 9 bases. The CDR3 totals 14 residues. V was clipped by 6 bases and J by 10 bases; unmatched bases: 9. CDR1 is MNHNY and CDR2 is SVGAGI in the germline V gene (reference sequence). The CDR3 is CASRAGTGRVKLFF. The CDR3 bases are TGTGCCAGCAGGGCTGGGACAGGGAGGGTAAAACTGTTTTTT.

The V gene is TRBV2, the J gene TRBJ2-1; the match to TRBD1 covers 8 bases. Germline V CDR1 and CDR2: SNHLY, FYNNEI. V gave up 5 bases and J gave up 3 bases; unmatched junction bases: 6. The CDR3 loop spans 15 amino acids. The CDR3 sequence: CASSITGGNYNEQFF. In DNA form, the CDR3 reads TGTGCCAGCAGTATAACAGGGGGTAACTACAATGAGCAGTTCTTC.

The J gene is TRBJ2-7, the V gene TRBV5-6; 8 bases map to TRBD1. The CDR3 length is 15 residues. Per germline, CDR1 SGHDT and CDR2 YYEEEE. V shed 0 bases and J 4 bases; nucleotides not matched to a gene: 6. CDR3 nucleotides: TGTGCCAGCAGCTTGGCGGCAGGGGGCTTGTACGAGCAGTACTTC. It specifies CASSLAAGGLYEQYF.

The rearrangement uses TRBV4-3 and TRBJ1-4, with TRBD1 matching 10 bases. The CDR3 runs 17 residues. Germline loops: CDR1 LGHNA, CDR2 YSLEER. The V gene end was trimmed by 0 bases and the J gene end by 11 bases; junction bases not matched to a gene: 12. Here the CDR3 DNA reads TGCGCCAGCAGCCAAGATGCTGCCCGGACAGGGGGAACGAAACTGTTTTTT. It is translated as CASSQDAARTGGTKLFF.

The CDR3 loop reads CAWSVSLVETQYF. DNA of the CDR3: TGTGCCTGGAGTGTAAGCTTGGTGGAGACCCAGTACTTC. V is TRBV30 and J is TRBJ2-5; no reliable D call. Per the germline V gene, CDR1 is GTSNPN and CDR2 is SVGIG (reference sequence). V dropped 0 bases and J dropped 5 bases, with 10 bases sitting between them. This CDR3 has 13 residues.

The chain combines TRBV19 with TRBJ2-3, with a possible D match to TRBD1 (5 bases). The CDR3 covers 15 residues. V gave up 3 bases and J gave up 2 bases, with 12 bases separating them. Germline V gene data show CDR1 as LNHDA and CDR2 as SQIVND (reference sequence). Here the CDR3 reads CASSMGLISTDTQYF. As DNA, the CDR3 is TGTGCCAGTAGTATGGGGCTGATCTCCACAGATACGCAGTATTTT.

This clone was recorded once. The rearrangement uses TRBV7-2 and TRBJ1-6; 7 nucleotides match TRBD1. This CDR3 spans 19 amino acids. Trimming removed 2 bases from V and 4 bases from J; junction bases left unmatched: 14. Germline assignment: CDR1 SGHTA and CDR2 FQGNSA. CDR3 nucleotides: TGTGCCAGCAGCTTAATTAGGGACAGCAGACTGCAGTATAATTCACCCCTCCACTTT. Its protein is CASSLIRDSRLQYNSPLHF.

This chain links TRBV9 with TRBJ2-1; TRBD2 might be the D (6 bases). This CDR3 has 15 residues. Germline loops: CDR1 SGDLS, CDR2 YYNGEE. Trimming removed 0 bases from V and 7 bases from J, with 14 bases in between. The CDR3 protein is CASSVAGVWENEQFF. The CDR3 DNA is TGTGCCAGCAGCGTAGCGGGGGTCTGGGAGAATGAGCAGTTCTTC.

This clone was seen only once. V and J are TRBV7-9 and TRBJ1-1, with 7 bases matching TRBD1. This CDR3 spans 18 amino acids. V dropped 4 bases and J dropped 4; count of bases not matched to a gene: 18. Germline assignment: CDR1 SEHNR and CDR2 FQNEAQ (reference sequence). Here the CDR3 DNA reads TGTGCCAGCAGCTCCCGTCGTAATACAGGGGTTATGGGCACTGAAGCTTTCTTT. It is translated as CASSSRRNTGVMGTEAFF.

The V and J genes are TRBV7-2 and TRBJ2-3; 11 positions match TRBD2. The CDR3 is made up of 14 amino acids. With V trimmed by 3 bases and J by 6 bases, 2 bases remained unmatched. Germline CDR1 and CDR2: SGHTA and FQGNSA. In nucleotides, the CDR3 is TGTGCCAGCAGCTTTAGCGGGGGGGCGGATACGCAGTATTTT. It codes for CASSFSGGADTQYF.